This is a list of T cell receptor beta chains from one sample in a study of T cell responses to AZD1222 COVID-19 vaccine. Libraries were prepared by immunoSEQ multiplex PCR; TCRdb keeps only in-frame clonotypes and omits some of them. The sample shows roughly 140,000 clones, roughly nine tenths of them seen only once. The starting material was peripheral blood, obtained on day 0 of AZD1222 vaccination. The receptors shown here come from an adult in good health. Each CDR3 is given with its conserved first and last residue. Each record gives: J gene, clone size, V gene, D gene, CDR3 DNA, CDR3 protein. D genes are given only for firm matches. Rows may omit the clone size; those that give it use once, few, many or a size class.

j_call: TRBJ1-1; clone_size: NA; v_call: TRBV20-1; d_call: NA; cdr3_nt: TGCAGTGCTAGTAAGGGGCCCACTGAAGCTTTCTTT; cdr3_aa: CSASKGPTEAFF
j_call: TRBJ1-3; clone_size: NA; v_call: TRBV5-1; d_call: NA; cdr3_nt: TGCGCCAGCAGCTCTTCAGGGGCTTCTGGAAACACCATATATTTT; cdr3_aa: CASSSSGASGNTIYF
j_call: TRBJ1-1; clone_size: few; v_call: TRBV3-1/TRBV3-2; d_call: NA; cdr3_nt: TGTGCCAGCAGCCAAGATAACAGGGTGGTCGACACTGAAGCTTTCTTT; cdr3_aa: CASSQDNRVVDTEAFF
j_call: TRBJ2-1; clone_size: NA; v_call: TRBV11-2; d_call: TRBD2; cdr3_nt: TGTGCCAGCAGCCCGGGACTAGAACGATACAATGAGCAGTTCTTC; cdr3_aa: CASSPGLERYNEQFF
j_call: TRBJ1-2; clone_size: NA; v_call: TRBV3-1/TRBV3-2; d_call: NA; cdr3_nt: TGTGCCAGCAGCCAAGGAACAGACCCAAACTATGGCTACACCTTC; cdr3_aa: CASSQGTDPNYGYTF
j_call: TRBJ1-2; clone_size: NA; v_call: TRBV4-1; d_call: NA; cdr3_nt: TGCGCCAGCAGCCACCTAACAGGGATCGGCGGCTACACCTTC; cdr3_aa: CASSHLTGIGGYTF
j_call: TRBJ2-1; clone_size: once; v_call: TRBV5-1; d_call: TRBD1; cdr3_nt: TGCGCCAGCAGCCCACTACCTGGGACAGGGGACAATGAGCAGTTCTTC; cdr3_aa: CASSPLPGTGDNEQFF
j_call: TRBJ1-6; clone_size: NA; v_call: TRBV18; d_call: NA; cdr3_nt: TGTGCCAGCTCACCACCGATGGGGGGTGCTAATTCACCCCTCCACTTT; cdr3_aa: CASSPPMGGANSPLHF
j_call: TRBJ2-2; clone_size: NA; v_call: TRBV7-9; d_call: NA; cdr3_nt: TGTGCCAGCAGCTTAGGCGGAGGGGGCTTTGCGAACACCGGGGAGCTGTTTTTT; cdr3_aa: CASSLGGGGFANTGELFF
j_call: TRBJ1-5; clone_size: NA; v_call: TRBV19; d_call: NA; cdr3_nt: TGTGCCAGTAGTATAAGGTCCGGTAGCAATCAGCCCCAGCATTTT; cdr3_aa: CASSIRSGSNQPQHF
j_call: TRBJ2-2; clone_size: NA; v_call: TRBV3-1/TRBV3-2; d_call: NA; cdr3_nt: TGTGCCAGCAGCCCTACCTACTTGGGCGGGGAGCTGTTTTTT; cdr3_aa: CASSPTYLGGELFF
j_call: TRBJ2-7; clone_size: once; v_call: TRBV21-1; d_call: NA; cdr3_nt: TGTGCCAGCAGCAAACGAAGCGGGGTCTCCTACGAGCAGTACTTC; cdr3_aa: CASSKRSGVSYEQYF
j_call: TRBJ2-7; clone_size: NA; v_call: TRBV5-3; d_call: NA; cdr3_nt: TGTGCCTTTCGACCGGGACAAAAACGAAGAAACTACGAGCAGTACTTC; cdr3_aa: CAFRPGQKRRNYEQYF
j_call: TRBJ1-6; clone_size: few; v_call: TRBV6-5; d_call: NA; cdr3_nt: TGTGCCAGCAGTCCCAGGGGAGCGTCCCCCCTCCACTTT; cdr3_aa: CASSPRGASPLHF
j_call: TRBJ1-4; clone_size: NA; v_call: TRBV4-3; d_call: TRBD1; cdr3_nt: TGCGCCAGCAGCCAAGGTGGGACAGGGCCTGAAAAACTGTTTTTT; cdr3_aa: CASSQGGTGPEKLFF
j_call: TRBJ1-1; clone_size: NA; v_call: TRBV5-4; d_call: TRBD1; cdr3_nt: TGTGCCAGCAGCTTTAGGGGGCGAACCTATGAAGCTTTCTTT; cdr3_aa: CASSFRGRTYEAFF
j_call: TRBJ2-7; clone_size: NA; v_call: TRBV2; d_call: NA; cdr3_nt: TGTGCCAGCAGCGGACACCACGAGCAGTACTTC; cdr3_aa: CASSGHHEQYF
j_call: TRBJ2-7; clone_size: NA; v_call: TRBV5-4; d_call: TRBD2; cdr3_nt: TGTGCCAGCAGCCGAGCGGGAGGGGAGTACGAGCAGTACTTC; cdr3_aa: CASSRAGGEYEQYF
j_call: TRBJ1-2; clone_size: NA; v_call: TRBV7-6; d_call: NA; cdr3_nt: TGTGCCAGCAGCTTAACTCTTGCCCGACAGCCGGAAGGCTATGGCTACACCTTC; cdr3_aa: CASSLTLARQPEGYGYTF
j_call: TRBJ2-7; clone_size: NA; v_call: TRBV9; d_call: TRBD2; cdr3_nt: TGTGCCAGCAGTATAAGCGGGAGTGGCGCCTACGAGCAGTACTTC; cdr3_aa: CASSISGSGAYEQYF
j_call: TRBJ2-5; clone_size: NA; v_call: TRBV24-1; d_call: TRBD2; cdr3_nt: TGTGCCACCAGTGCTACGGGACTAGCGGGAGAAGAGACCCAGTACTTC; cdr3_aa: CATSATGLAGEETQYF
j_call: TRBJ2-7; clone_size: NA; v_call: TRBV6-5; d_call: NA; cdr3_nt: TGTGCCAGCAGTTACTTCCTCAGCTACGAGCAGTACTTC; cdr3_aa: CASSYFLSYEQYF
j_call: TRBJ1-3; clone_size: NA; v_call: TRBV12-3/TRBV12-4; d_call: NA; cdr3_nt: TGTGCCAGCAGTTTTCGGGGGAACACCATATATTTT; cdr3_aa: CASSFRGNTIYF
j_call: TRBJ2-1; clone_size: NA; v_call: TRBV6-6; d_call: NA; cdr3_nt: TGTGCCAGCAGTTACCTGGGTTCTAGTATCAATGAGCAGTTCTTC; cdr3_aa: CASSYLGSSINEQFF
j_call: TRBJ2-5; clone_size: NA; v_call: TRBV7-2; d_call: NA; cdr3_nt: TGTGCCAGCAGCTTAGGTTTGCCAGGGAAAGAGACCCAGTACTTC; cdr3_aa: CASSLGLPGKETQYF
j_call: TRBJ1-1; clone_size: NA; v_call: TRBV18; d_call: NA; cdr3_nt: TGTGCCAGCTCACCAGGGGGCGCTGAAGCTTTCTTT; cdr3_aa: CASSPGGAEAFF
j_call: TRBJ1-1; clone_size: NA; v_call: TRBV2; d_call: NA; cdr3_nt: TGTGCCAGCAGACCTGGTTGGGGACAGAACACTGAAGCTTTCTTT; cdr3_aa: CASRPGWGQNTEAFF
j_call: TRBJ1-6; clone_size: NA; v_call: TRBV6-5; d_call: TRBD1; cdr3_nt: TGTGCCAGCAGACAGGGGGTTCAGGGTTCACCCCTCCACTTT; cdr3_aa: CASRQGVQGSPLHF
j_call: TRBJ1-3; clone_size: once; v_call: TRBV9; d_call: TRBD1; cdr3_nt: TGTGCCAGCAACCCAGGGGGCGATGGAAACACCATATATTTT; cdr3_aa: CASNPGGDGNTIYF
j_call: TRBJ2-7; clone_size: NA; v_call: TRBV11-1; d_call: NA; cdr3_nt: TGTGCCAGCAGCTTAGCTCGCGCGGGTCTTACCTACGAGCAGTACTTC; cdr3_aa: CASSLARAGLTYEQYF
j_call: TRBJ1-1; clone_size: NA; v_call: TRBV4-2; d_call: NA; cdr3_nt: TGTGCCAGCAGCCAAGATTTTACAGAGAACACTGAAGCTTTCTTT; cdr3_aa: CASSQDFTENTEAFF
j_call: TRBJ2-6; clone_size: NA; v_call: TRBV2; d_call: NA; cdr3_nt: TGTGCCAGCAGTGAAGGGGGACGGAACTCTGGGGCCAACGTCCTGACTTTC; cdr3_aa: CASSEGGRNSGANVLTF
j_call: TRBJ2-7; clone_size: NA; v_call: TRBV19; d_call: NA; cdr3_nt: TGTGCCAGTAGTATTAGGACGCCCTACGAGCAGTACTTC; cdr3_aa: CASSIRTPYEQYF
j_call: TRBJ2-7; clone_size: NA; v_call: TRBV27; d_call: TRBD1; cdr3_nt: TGTGCCAGCAGTTTAATAGGACAGGGGGCCCTTTCCTACGAGCAGTACTTC; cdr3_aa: CASSLIGQGALSYEQYF
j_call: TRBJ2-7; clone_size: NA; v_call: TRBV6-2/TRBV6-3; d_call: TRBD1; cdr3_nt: TGTGCCAGCAGTACTGGTTTGGGGACAGGGGACGAGCAGTACTTC; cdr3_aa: CASSTGLGTGDEQYF
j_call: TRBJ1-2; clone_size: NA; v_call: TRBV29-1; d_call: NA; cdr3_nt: TGCAGCGTTGTTGGCTTAGGGCTTTATGGCTACACCTTC; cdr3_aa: CSVVGLGLYGYTF
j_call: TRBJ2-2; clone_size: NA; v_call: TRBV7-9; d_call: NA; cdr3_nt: TGTGCCAGCAGCCCCCGGCTTGGGGGCACCGGGGAGCTGTTTTTT; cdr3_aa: CASSPRLGGTGELFF
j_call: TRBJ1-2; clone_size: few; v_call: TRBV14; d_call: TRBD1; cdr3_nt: TGTGCCAGCAGCCAGATGACAGGGTACGGCTACACCTTC; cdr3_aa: CASSQMTGYGYTF
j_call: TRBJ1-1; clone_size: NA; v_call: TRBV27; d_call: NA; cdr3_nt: TGTGCCAGCAGTCCCGCTGGGGGGCGGGGGGCTTTCTTT; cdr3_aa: CASSPAGGRGAFF
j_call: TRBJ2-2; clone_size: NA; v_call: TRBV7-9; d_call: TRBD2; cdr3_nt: TGTGCCAGCAGCCCAGGGCCTAGCGGGATGACCGGGGAGCTGTTTTTT; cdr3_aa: CASSPGPSGMTGELFF
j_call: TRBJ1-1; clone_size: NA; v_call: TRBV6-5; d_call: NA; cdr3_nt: TGTGCTTCCCCAGGGAGGAACACTGAAGCTTTCTTT; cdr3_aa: CASPGRNTEAFF
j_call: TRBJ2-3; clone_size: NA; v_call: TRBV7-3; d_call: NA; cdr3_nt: TGTGCCAGCAGCCCCCCGGGGAGCACAGATACGCAGTATTTT; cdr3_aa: CASSPPGSTDTQYF
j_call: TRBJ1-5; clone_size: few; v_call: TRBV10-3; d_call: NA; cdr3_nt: TGTGCCATCAGTGTCGGGGTGGGCAATCAGCCCCAGCATTTT; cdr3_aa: CAISVGVGNQPQHF
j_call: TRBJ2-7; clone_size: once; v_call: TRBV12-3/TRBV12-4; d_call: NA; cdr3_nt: TGTGCCAGCAGTTTTCGGTACGAGCAGTACTTC; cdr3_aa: CASSFRYEQYF
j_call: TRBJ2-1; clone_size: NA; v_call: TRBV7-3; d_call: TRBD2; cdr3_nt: TGTGCCAGCAGCCTAATAGGGGGCAGACTAGCGGATTACAATGAGCAGTTCTTC; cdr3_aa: CASSLIGGRLADYNEQFF
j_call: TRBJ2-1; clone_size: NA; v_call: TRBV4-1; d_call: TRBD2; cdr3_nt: TGCGCCAGCAGCCAAGCTAGCGGGAGGCTCGATGAGCAGTTCTTC; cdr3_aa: CASSQASGRLDEQFF
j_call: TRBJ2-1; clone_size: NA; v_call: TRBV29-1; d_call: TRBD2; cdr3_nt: TGCAGCGGGACTAGCGGAATCTACAATGAGCAGTTCTTC; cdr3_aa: CSGTSGIYNEQFF
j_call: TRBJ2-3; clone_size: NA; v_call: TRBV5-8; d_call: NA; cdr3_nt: TGTGCCAGCAGCTTGCTCGGGGGCACAGATACGCAGTATTTT; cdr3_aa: CASSLLGGTDTQYF
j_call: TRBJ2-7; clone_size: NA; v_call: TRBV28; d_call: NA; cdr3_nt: TGTGCCAGCAGTTATTCGGAAGAAATCTACGAGCAGTACTTC; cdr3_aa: CASSYSEEIYEQYF
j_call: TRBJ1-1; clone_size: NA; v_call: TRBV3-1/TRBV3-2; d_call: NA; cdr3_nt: TGTGCCAGCAAGAGAACCCTGAACACTGAAGCTTTCTTT; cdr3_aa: CASKRTLNTEAFF
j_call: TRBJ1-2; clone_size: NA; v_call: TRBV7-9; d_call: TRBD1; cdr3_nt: TGTGCCAGCAGCTTGGCGCAGGGGGACTCCTATGGCTACACCTTC; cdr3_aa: CASSLAQGDSYGYTF
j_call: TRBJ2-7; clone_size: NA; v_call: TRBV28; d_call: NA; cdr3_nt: TGTGCCAGCAGTTTTAGTGGGGACACTGACTACGAGCAGTACTTC; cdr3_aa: CASSFSGDTDYEQYF
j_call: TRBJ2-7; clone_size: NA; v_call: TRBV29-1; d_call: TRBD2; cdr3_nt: TGCAGCGTTGAAGGAGGGACTAGCGGGAGGCAGTACTTC; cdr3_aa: CSVEGGTSGRQYF
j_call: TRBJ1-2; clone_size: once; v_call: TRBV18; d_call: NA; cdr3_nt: TGTGCCACCAAAAAGGTCGGCAGCAACTATGGCTACACCTTC; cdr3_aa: CATKKVGSNYGYTF
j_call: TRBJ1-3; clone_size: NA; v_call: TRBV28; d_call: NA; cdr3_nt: TGTGCCAGCAGTTTTCCCCACTCTGGAAACACCATATATTTT; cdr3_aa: CASSFPHSGNTIYF
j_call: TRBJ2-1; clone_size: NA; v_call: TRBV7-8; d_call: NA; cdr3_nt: TGTGCCAGCAGCTTAGCCGTCTCCAGGGGCGGGAGTGAGTTCTTC; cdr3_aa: CASSLAVSRGGSEFF
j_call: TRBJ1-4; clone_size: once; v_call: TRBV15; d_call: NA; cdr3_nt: TGTGCCACCAACACAGCAACTAATGAAAAACTGTTTTTT; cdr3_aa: CATNTATNEKLFF